This record concerns one T cell receptor beta chain sequence. Time point: pre-treatment sample, taken before nivolumab and TIL therapy. Most excised metastases sampled were pleural nodules or supraclavicular lymph nodes. The record originates from a study of TIL therapy for anti-PD-1-resistant metastatic lung cancer. At the level of the study: Tumors carried a median roughly 1.5 non-synonymous mutations per megabase.

This was the immunoSEQ v3 assay. Produced via immunoSEQ multiplex PCR; TCRdb's table is partial and in-frame only. The table records 95,000 or so clones, around three fifths of them present only once. There are 15 residues in the CDR3. V was trimmed by 1 base and J by 3 bases, leaving 13 bases between them. The V gene's germline CDR1 is SGHTA and CDR2 FQGNSA. The TCR was taken from a person aged 25 to 80 with non-small cell lung cancer. The sequenced sample was tumor tissue, obtained at baseline. This chain connects TRBV7-2 to TRBJ2-7, with D possibly being TRBD2 (5 bases). The CDR3 coding sequence is TGTGCCAGCAGCTTAGTCGGGGTGGAGTACTACGAGCAGTACTTC. Translating it yields CASSLVGVEYYEQYF.